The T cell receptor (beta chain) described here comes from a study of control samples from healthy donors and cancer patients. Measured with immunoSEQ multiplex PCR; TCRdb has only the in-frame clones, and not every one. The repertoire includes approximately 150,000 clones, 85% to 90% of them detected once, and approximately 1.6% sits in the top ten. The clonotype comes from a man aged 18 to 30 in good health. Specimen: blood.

The CDR3 here is CASSVESLSSGNTIYF. The DNA of the CDR3 is TGTGCCAGCAGCGTAGAAAGCCTTAGCTCTGGAAACACCATATATTTT. The gene calls are TRBV9 and TRBJ1-3; D remains ambiguous. V was cut by 0 bases and J by 0 bases, with 10 bases left in between. This CDR3 is built from 16 residues. Germline CDR1 SGDLS, CDR2 YYNGEE. The variable domain in full, completed from reference TRBV9 and TRBJ1-3, reads DSGVTQTPKHLITATGQRVTLRCSPRSGDLSVYWYQQSLDQGLQFLIQYYNGEERAKGNILERFSAQQFPDLHSELNLSSLELGDSALYFCASSVESLSSGNTIYFGEGSWLTVV.